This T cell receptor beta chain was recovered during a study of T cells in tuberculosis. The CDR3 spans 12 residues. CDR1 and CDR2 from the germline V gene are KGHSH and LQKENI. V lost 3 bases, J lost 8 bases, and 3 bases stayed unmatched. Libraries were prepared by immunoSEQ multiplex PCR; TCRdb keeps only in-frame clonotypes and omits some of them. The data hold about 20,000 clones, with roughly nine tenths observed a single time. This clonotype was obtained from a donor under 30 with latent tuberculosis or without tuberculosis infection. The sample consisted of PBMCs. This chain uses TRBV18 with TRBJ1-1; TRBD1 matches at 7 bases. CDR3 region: CASSPRTGEAFF. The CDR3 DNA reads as TGTGCCAGCTCACCCCGGACAGGAGAAGCTTTCTTT.